This is a list of T cell receptor beta chains from one sample in a study of T cell clonotyping in hematopoietic cell transplantation. Some clones are missing from TCRdb's copy, which holds only in-frame ones; the method was immunoSEQ multiplex PCR. The data show 25,000 to 30,000 clones, roughly 84% seen once. Sequencing used peripheral blood mononuclear cells, obtained before stem cell transplant. These receptor sequences come from a man aged 35 to 55 with acute myeloid leukemia. Some clones in this sample may be carry-over from other donors' samples. Both conserved end residues are part of each CDR3. D genes are given only for firm matches.

>14|TRBV27|.
CASSLFRRTDTQYF
>13|TRBV25-1|.
CASSEGSGNTIYF
>13|TRBV6-6|.
CASRQGLADTQYF
>14|TRBV6-5|TRBD2
CASRGASGSYEQYF
>13|TRBV2|.
CASSVSANTEAFF
>12|TRBV5-6|.
CASSLNGYEQYF
>15|TRBV2|TRBD1
CASSETGGSRQPQHF
>16|TRBV30|.
CAWSRGTTRFPDTQYF
>16|TRBV4-2|TRBD2
CASSLFGTSQTGELFF
>18|TRBV5-6|.
CASSLPGRAERSSYEQYF
>15|TRBV9|.
CASSVDELDYNEQFF
>13|TRBV11-3|.
CASSFDRGQPQHF